This TCR beta chain came from a study of shared clonotypes between healthy human individuals. Turning to the study itself: Sampling drew on donors who were a couple of women and a few men aged 18 to 49. There were three CD4 naive, three CD4 memory, two CD8 naive and one CD8 memory plates per donor. General observations from the study: Non-shared clonotypes displayed generation probabilities falling below those of clonotypes present in all four donors.

Per the authors' pipeline: From ImmunoSEQ came sequences covering only the junction and carrying no quality scores, so filtering differed. Sequencing used immunoSEQ multiplex PCR; TCRdb keeps in-frame clones, though not all of them. The DNA was the basis for D and trimming; V, J and clone size are from that table. The sample has about 1 million clones, around four fifths seen once; the top ten hold about 1.5%. Trimming took 6 bases from V and 5 from J, leaving 16 bases between them. Germline CDR1 MDHEN, CDR2 SYDVKM. The CDR3 loop spans 14 amino acids. To note about this clone: The antigen remains unidentified.

The rearrangement joins TRBV28 to TRBJ1-2, with no clear D. The sample comprised memory CD4+ T cells sorted from blood. The sample's subset: CD45RA-negative fraction. This clonotype originated in a man in his late teens or twenties in good health. The CDR3, as DNA: TGTGCCAGCAGCGACACAGCAAAAAAATATGGCTACACCTTC. It codes for CASSDTAKKYGYTF.